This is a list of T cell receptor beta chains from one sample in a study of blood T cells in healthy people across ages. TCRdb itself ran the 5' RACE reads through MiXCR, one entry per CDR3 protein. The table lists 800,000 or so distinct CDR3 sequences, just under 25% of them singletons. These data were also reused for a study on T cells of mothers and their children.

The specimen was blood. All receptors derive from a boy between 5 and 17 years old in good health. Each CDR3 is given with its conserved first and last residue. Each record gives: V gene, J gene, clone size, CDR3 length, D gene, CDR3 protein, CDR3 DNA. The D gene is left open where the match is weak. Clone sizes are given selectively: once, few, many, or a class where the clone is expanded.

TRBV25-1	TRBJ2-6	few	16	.	CACSGPSTDGANVLTF	TGTGCCTGCAGTGGACCTTCGACAGACGGGGCCAACGTCCTGACCTTC
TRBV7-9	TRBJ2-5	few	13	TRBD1	CASRLTGVETQYF	TGTGCCAGCAGGTTAACAGGGGTAGAGACCCAGTACTTC
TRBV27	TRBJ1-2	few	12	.	CASSLGPYGYTF	TGTGCCAGCAGTTTGGGACCCTATGGCTACACCTTC
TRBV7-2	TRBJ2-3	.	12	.	CASSLGPNTQYF	TGTGCCAGCAGCTTGGGGCCAAATACGCAGTATTTT
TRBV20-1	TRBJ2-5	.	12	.	CSAPTAQETQYF	TGCAGTGCACCGACAGCCCAAGAGACCCAGTACTTC
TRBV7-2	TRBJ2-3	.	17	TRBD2	CASSLGPSGRYSDTQYF	TGTGCCAGCAGCCTAGGGCCTAGCGGGAGGTACTCAGATACGCAGTATTTT
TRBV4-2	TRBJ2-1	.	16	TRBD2	CASSRPGLAGEYEQFF	TGTGCCAGCAGCCGACCGGGACTAGCGGGAGAGTATGAGCAGTTCTTC
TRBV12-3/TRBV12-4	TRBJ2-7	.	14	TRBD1	CASRATGGRNEQYF	TGTGCCAGCAGAGCGACAGGGGGCAGGAACGAGCAGTACTTC
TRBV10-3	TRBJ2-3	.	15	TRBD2	CAISDLAGTTDTQYF	TGTGCCATCAGTGATCTAGCGGGGACAACAGATACGCAGTATTTT
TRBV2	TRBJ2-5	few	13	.	CASESVGGADQYF	TGTGCCAGCGAGTCAGTCGGCGGTGCGGACCAGTACTTC
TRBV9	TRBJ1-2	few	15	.	CASSETPGDSYGYTF	TGTGCCAGCAGCGAGACCCCAGGGGATAGTTATGGCTACACCTTC
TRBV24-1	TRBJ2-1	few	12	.	CATSDLDDEQFF	TGTGCCACCAGTGATTTAGATGATGAGCAGTTCTTC
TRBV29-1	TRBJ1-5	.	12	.	CRGLGYNQPQHF	TGCAGGGGATTAGGTTACAATCAGCCCCAGCATTTT
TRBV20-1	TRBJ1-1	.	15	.	CSARLHRAENTEAFF	TGCAGTGCTAGACTACACAGGGCCGAAAACACTGAAGCTTTCTTT
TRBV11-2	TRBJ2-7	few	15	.	CASSLSGGRAEEQYF	TGTGCCAGCAGCTTAAGTGGAGGGCGGGCTGAGGAGCAGTACTTC
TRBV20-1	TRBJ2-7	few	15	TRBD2	CSAPRTSGLGLEQYF	TGCAGTGCCCCAAGGACTAGCGGGCTCGGGCTCGAGCAGTACTTC
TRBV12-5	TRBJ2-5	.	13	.	CASGLQGRETQYF	TGTGCTAGTGGTTTGCAGGGGCGGGAGACCCAGTACTTC
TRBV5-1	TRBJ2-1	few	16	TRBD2	CASSPGLAGGPGEQFF	TGCGCCAGCAGCCCCGGACTAGCGGGGGGGCCTGGTGAGCAGTTCTTC
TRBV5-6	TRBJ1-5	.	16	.	CASSGRDLDLDQPQHF	TGTGCCAGCAGCGGCCGGGATTTGGACTTGGATCAGCCCCAGCATTTT
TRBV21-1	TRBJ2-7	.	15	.	CASSKVGDSSYEQYF	TGTGCCAGCAGCAAAGTGGGGGACAGCTCCTACGAGCAGTACTTC
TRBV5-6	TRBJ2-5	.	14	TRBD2	CASSLGTRAETQYF	TGTGCCAGCAGCTTAGGGACTAGGGCAGAGACCCAGTACTTC
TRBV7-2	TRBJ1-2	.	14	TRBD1	CASSDTGVIYGYTF	TGTGCCAGCAGCGATACAGGGGTGATCTATGGCTACACCTTC
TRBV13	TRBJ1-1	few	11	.	CASGRSDEAFF	TGTGCCAGCGGCAGGTCAGATGAAGCTTTCTTT
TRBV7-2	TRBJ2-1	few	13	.	CASRQESYNEQFF	TGTGCCAGCAGACAGGAATCCTACAATGAGCAGTTCTTC
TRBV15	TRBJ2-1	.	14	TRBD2	CATSRALREGEQFF	TGTGCCACCAGCAGAGCCCTAAGGGAGGGAGAGCAGTTCTTC
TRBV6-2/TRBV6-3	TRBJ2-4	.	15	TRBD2	CASSYCGSCANIQYF	TGTGCCAGCAGTTATTGCGGGAGTTGTGCAAACATTCAGTACTTC
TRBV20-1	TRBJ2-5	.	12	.	CSALVREETQYF	TGCAGTGCTCTCGTCAGGGAAGAGACCCAGTACTTC